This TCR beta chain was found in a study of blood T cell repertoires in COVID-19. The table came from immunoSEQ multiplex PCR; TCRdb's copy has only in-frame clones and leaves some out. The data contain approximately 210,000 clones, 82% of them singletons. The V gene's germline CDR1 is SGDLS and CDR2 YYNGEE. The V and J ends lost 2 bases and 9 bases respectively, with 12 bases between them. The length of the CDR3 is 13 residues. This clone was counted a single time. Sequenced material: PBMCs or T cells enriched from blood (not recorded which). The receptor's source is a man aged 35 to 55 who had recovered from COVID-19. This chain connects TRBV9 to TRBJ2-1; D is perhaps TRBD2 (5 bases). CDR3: CASSVTSEGEQFF. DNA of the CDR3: TGTGCCAGCAGCGTGACCTCAGAGGGTGAGCAGTTCTTC. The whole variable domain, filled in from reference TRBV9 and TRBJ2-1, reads DSGVTQTPKHLITATGQRVTLRCSPRSGDLSVYWYQQSLDQGLQFLIQYYNGEERAKGNILERFSAQQFPDLHSELNLSSLELGDSALYFCASSVTSEGEQFFGPGTRLTVL.